This TCR beta chain was captured by sequencing in a study of blood T cells in healthy people across ages. Notes on the study in general: The authors considered diversity estimates from one million T cells to be underestimates.

There were at least 6 micrograms of total RNA extracted from every sample. For the second PCR, which ran for roughly 7 to 11 cycles, a sample-barcoded 5' primer and a J-beta primer mix were used. TCRdb called the 5' RACE reads again in MiXCR, with one record for every CDR3 protein. The profile covers hundreds of thousands of distinct CDR3 sequences, with approximately 21% appearing a single time and under 4% taken by the ten largest. Regarding this clonotype: Its cognate antigen is unknown.

The sequence was collected from a man in his sixties or seventies in good health. The sequencing sample was made of blood.

The CDR3 loop reads CASSLTGFTDTQYF. The DNA for the CDR3 is TGTGCCAGCAGCTTAACAGGATTCACAGATACGCAGTATTTT. This chain uses TRBV9 with TRBJ2-3; TRBD1 might be the D (5 bases). With 4 bases removed from V and 2 bases from J, the gap between germline ends came to 11 bases. The germline V gene has CDR1 SGDLS and CDR2 YYNGEE. The CDR3 totals 14 residues.